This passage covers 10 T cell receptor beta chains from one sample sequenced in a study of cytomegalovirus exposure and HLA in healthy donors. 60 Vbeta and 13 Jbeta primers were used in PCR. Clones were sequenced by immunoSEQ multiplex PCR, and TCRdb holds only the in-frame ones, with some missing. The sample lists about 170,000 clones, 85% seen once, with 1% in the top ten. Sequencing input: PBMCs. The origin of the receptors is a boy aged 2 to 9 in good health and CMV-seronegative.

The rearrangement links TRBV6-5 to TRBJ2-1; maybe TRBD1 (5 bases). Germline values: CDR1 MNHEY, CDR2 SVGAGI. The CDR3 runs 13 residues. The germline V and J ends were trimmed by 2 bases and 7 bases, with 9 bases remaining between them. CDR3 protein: CASSYQGWNEQFF. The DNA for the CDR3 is TGTGCCAGCAGTTACCAGGGTTGGAATGAGCAGTTCTTC.

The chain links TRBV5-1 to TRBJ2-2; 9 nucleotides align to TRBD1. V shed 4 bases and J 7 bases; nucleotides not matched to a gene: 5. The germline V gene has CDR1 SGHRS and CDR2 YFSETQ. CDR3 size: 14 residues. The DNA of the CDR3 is TGCGCCAGCAGCGGACAGGGGCGTATCGGGGAGCTGTTTTTT. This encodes CASSGQGRIGELFF. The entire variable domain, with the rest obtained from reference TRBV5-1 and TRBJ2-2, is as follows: KAGVTQTPRYLIKTRGQQVTLSCSPISGHRSVSWYQQTPGQGLQFLFEYFSETQRNKGNFPGRFSGRQFSNSRSEMNVSTLELGDSALYLCASSGQGRIGELFFGEGSRLTVL.

The CDR3 sequence: CASRPGLGVADTQYF. CDR3 nucleotides: TGTGCCAGTAGACCTGGACTAGGGGTAGCGGATACGCAGTATTTT. The chain recombines TRBV19 with TRBJ2-3, with 7 bases fitting TRBD2. Germline V gene lookup returns CDR1 LNHDA and CDR2 SQIVND (reference sequence). This CDR3 is built from 15 residues. V lost 6 bases and J lost 6; bases outside the gene matches: 12.

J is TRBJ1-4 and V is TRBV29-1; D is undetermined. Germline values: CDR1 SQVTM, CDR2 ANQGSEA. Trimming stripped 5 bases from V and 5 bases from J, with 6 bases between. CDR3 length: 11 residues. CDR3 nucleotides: TGCAGCGTTCGCGAGAATGAAAAACTGTTTTTT. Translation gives CSVRENEKLFF.

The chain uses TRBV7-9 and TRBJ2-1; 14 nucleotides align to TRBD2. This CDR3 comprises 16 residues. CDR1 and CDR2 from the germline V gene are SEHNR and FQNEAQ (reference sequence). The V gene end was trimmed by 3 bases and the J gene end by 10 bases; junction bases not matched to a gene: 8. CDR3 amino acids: CASSFRLAGGPSEQFF. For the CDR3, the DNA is TGTGCCAGCAGCTTCCGACTAGCGGGAGGGCCCTCGGAGCAGTTCTTC.

In nucleotides, the CDR3 is TGTGCCAGCAGCTTAGTAGGGGAACATCAGCCCCAGCATTTT. It translates to CASSLVGEHQPQHF. The rearrangement uses TRBV7-9 and TRBJ1-5; D perhaps matches TRBD1 (5 bases). Between the trimmed V and J ends, which lost 1 base and 5 bases, there was a span of 9 bases. The germline CDR1 and CDR2 sequences are SEHNR and FQNEAQ (reference sequence). The CDR3 totals 14 residues. Drawing the rest from reference TRBV7-9 and TRBJ1-5, the complete variable domain is DTGVSQNPRHKITKRGQNVTFRCDPISEHNRLYWYRQTLGQGPEFLTYFQNEAQLEKSRLLSDRFSAERPKGSFSTLEIQRTEQGDSAMYLCASSLVGEHQPQHFGDGTRLSIL.

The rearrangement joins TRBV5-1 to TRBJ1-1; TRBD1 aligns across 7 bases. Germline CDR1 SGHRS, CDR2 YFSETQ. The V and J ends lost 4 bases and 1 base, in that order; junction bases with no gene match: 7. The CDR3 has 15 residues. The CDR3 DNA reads TGCGCCAGCAGCCCTCCAGGGGGGACGAACACTGAAGCTTTCTTT. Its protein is CASSPPGGTNTEAFF.

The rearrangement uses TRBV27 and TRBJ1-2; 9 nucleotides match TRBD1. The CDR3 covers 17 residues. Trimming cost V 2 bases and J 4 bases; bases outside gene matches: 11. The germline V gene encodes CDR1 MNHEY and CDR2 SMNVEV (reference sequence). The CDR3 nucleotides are TGTGCCAGCAGTTTACATACAGGGGGCGCAGGGACCTATGGCTACACCTTC. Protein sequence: CASSLHTGGAGTYGYTF.

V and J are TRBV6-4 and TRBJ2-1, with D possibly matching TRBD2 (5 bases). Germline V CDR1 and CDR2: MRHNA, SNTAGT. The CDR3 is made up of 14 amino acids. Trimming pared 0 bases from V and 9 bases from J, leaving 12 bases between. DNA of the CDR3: TGTGCCAGCAGTGACTCGACTATTGGCAGTGAGCAGTTCTTC. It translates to CASSDSTIGSEQFF.

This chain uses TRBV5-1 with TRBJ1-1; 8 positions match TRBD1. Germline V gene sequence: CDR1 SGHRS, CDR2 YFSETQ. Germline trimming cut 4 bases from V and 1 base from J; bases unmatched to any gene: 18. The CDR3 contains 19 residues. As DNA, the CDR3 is TGCGCCAGCAGCGGTTTGGGGGGCACGGGACAGGCGAAGAACACTGAAGCTTTCTTT. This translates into CASSGLGGTGQAKNTEAFF.